This TCR beta chain was sequenced for a study of T cells after yellow fever vaccination. Study overall: Preparation of fractions with low cell numbers was performed using SMART-Seq v4 Ultra Low Input. Overall study results and limits: Researchers cautioned that FACS-sorted repertoires could harbor abundant clonotypes contaminating from the bulk population. Booster samples showed a return of most primary-vaccination clones (around 96% CD4, approximately 88% CD8).

This clonotype has a count of ten or more. The antigen is undetermined. This CDR3 region has 16 residues. Trimming stripped 8 bases from V and 0 bases from J, with 18 bases between. The V gene's germline CDR1 is MNHEY and CDR2 SVGEGT. They built TCR cDNA with 5'RACE template switching, a step that put in a universal primer site and UMIs. TCRdb re-called the 5' RACE reads through MiXCR, storing one row per CDR3 protein. This sample has under 250,000 distinct CDR3 sequences; roughly 3% occur once, and the top ten carry around 3.2%. The origin of this receptor is a man aged 18 to 29 who received the YFV17D yellow fever vaccine. The chain is built from TRBV6-2 or TRBV6-3 and TRBJ2-3; D may be TRBD1 or TRBD2 (5 bases each). This material consisted of CD4+ T cells sorted from PBMCs, taken 10 days after the yellow fever booster vaccination. In nucleotides, the CDR3 is TGTGCCAGCGGAAAGGGGACCCTCACTAGCACAGATACGCAGTATTTT. Protein: CASGKGTLTSTDTQYF.